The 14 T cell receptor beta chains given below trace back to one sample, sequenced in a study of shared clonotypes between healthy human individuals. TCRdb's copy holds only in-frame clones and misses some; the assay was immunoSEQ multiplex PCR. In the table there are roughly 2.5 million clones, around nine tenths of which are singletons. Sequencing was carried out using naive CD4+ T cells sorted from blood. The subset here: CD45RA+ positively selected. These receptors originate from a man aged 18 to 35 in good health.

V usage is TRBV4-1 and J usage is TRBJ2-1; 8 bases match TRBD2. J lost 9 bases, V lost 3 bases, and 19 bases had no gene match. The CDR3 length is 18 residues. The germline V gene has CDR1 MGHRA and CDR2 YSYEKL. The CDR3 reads CASSHREGSGAYSPEQFF. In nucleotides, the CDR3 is TGCGCCAGCAGCCACCGAGAGGGTAGCGGGGCCTATTCACCTGAGCAGTTCTTC.

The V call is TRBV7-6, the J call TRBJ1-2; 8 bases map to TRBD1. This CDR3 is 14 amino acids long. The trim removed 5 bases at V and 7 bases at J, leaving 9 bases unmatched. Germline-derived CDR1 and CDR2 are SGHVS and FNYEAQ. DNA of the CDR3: TGTGCCAGCAGCCACCCGGACAGGGCGAGTGGCTACACCTTC. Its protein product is CASSHPDRASGYTF. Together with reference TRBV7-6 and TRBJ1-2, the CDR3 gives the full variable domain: GAGVSQSPRYKVTKRGQDVALRCDPISGHVSLYWYRQALGQGPEFLTYFNYEAQQDKSGLPNDRFSAERPEGSISTLTIQRTEQRDSAMYRCASSHPDRASGYTFGSGTRLTVV.

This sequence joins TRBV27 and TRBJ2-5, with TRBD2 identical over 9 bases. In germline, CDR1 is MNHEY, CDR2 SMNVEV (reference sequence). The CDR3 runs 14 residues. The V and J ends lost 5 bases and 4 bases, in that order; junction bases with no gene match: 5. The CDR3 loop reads CASSDAGGVETQYF. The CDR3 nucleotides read TGTGCCAGCAGTGACGCGGGGGGGGTAGAGACCCAGTACTTC.

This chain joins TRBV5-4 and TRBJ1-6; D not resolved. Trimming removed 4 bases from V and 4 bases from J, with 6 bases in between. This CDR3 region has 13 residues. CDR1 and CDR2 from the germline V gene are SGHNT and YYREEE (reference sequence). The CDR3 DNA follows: TGTGCCAGCAGCAACCTTTATAATTCACCCCTCCACTTT. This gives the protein CASSNLYNSPLHF.

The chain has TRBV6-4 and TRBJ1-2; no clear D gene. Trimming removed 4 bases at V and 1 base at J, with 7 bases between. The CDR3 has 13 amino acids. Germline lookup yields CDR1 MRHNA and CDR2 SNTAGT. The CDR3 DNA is TGTGCCAGCAGTGCAGACGGTAACTATGGCTACACCTTC. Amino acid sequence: CASSADGNYGYTF.

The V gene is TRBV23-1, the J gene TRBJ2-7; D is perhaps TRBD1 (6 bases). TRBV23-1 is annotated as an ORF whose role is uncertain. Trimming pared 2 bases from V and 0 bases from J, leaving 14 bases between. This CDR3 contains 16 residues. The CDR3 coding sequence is TGCGCCAGCAGTCAAAAAGGGGGTTTTATCTCCTACGAGCAGTACTTC. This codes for CASSQKGGFISYEQYF.

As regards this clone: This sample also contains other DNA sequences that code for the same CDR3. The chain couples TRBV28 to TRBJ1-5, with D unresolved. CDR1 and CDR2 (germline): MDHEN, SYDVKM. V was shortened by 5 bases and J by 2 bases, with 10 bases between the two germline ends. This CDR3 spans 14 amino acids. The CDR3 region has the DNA TGTGCCAGCAGTCTCCTGATTGGCAATCAGCCCCAGCATTTT. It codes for CASSLLIGNQPQHF.

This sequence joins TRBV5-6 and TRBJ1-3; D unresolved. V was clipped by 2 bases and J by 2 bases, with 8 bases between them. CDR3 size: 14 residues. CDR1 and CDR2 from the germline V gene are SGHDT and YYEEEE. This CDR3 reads CASSFKGTGNTIYF. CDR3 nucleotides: TGTGCCAGCAGCTTTAAAGGGACTGGAAACACCATATATTTT.

The CDR3 loop reads CASSLPGATDTQYF. In nucleotides, the CDR3 is TGCGCCAGCAGCTTGCCGGGGGCCACAGATACGCAGTATTTT. The rearrangement uses TRBV5-1 and TRBJ2-3; D could derive from TRBD1 or TRBD2 (6 bases each). Trimming removed 1 base at V and 2 bases at J, with 8 bases between. This CDR3 spans 14 amino acids. Germline V gene data show CDR1 as SGHRS and CDR2 as YFSETQ.

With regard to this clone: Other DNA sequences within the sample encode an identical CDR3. The CDR3 spells CASSSSGSYEQYF. The CDR3 DNA sequence: TGTGCCAGCAGTTCTTCAGGTTCATACGAGCAGTACTTC. The chain has TRBV28 and TRBJ2-7; the D is unclear. V was pared by 4 bases and J by 4 bases, with 11 bases between. The length of the CDR3 is 13 residues. Germline V lookup: CDR1 MDHEN, CDR2 SYDVKM.

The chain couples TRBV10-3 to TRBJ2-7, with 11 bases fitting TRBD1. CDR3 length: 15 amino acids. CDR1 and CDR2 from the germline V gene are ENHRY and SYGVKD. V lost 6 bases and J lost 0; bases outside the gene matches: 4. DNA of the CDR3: TGTGCCATCAGGGATGGACAGGGGGCCTCCTACGAGCAGTACTTC. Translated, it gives CAIRDGQGASYEQYF.

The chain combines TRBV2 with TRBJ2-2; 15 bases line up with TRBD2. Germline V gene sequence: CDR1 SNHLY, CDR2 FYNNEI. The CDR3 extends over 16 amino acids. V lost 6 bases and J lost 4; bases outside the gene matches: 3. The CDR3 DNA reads TGTGCCAGCAGGGCGGGACTAGCGGGAGGCACCGGGGAGCTGTTTTTT. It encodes CASRAGLAGGTGELFF.

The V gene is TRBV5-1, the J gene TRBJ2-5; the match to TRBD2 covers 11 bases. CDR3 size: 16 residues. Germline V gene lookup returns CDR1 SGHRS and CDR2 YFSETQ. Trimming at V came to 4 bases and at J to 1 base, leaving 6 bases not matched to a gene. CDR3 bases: TGCGCCAGCAGCGTTGTGGGACTAGCGGCCCAAGAGACCCAGTACTTC. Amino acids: CASSVVGLAAQETQYF. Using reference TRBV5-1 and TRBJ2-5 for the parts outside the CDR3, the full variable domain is KAGVTQTPRYLIKTRGQQVTLSCSPISGHRSVSWYQQTPGQGLQFLFEYFSETQRNKGNFPGRFSGRQFSNSRSEMNVSTLELGDSALYLCASSVVGLAAQETQYFGPGTRLLVL.

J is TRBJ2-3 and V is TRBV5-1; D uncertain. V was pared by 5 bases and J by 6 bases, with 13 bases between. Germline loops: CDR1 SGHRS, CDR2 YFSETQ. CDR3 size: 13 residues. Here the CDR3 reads CASRGYSEDTQYF. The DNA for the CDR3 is TGCGCCAGCAGGGGTTACAGCGAGGATACGCAGTATTTT.